This entry lists 14 T cell receptor beta chains sequenced from one sample in a study of graft-versus-host responses after intestinal transplantation. Assay used: immunoSEQ multiplex PCR; TCRdb lists only in-frame clones, some missing. The repertoire holds fewer than 100,000 clones, about 82% seen once, with over 1.1% in the top ten. Source: PBMCs, taken 255 days after intestinal transplant. These receptors all stem from a human patient who received an intestinal transplant, so some T cells may come from the graft donor.

This chain joins TRBV28 and TRBJ2-3; 9 positions match TRBD2. CDR1 and CDR2 from the germline V gene are MDHEN and SYDVKM. The V and J ends lost 5 bases and 5 bases, in that order; junction bases with no gene match: 11. The CDR3 has 16 amino acids. CDR3 DNA: TGTGCCAGCAGTCCGCCAGGCGGGGGGGCGGAAGATACGCAGTATTTT. It translates to CASSPPGGGAEDTQYF.

CDR3 amino acids: CASSLRDREETQYF. CDR3 in DNA: TGTGCCAGCAGTCTCCGGGACAGGGAAGAGACCCAGTACTTC. J is TRBJ2-5 and V is TRBV6-1; 9 bases agree with TRBD1. Looked up from germline, CDR1 is MNHNS and CDR2 is SASEGT. J gave up 3 bases and V 5 bases, and 4 bases lay outside the gene matches. The CDR3 is 14 residues long.

The chain links TRBV18 to TRBJ1-3; weak D call: TRBD1 (6 bases). With 3 bases removed from V and 4 bases from J, the gap between germline ends came to 13 bases. Germline V gene sequence: CDR1 KGHSH, CDR2 LQKENI. This CDR3 contains 15 residues. CDR3 region: CASSPPTGRGNTIYF. CDR3 DNA: TGTGCCAGCTCACCGCCTACAGGGCGAGGAAACACCATATATTTT.

V gene TRBV6-5 combines with J gene TRBJ2-3; 9 nucleotides line up with TRBD2. The V gene's germline CDR1 is MNHEY and CDR2 SVGAGI. Losses at the gene ends were 4 bases for V and 10 bases for J; bases not matched to a gene: 9. The CDR3 runs to 14 residues. In DNA form, the CDR3 reads TGTGCCAGCAGTTCCGGGACTAGCTCTCCTGCGCAGTATTTT. Translating it yields CASSSGTSSPAQYF.

This clone was seen only a few times. This sequence joins TRBV7-8 and TRBJ2-5; TRBD1 aligns across 7 bases. The length of the CDR3 is 16 residues. Germline CDR1 reads SGHVS; CDR2 reads FQNEAQ. V shed 0 bases and J 1 base; nucleotides not matched to a gene: 5. CDR3 sequence (DNA): TGTGCCAGCAGCTTAGCGGCCAGGGGGACCCAAGAGACCCAGTACTTC. This gives the protein CASSLAARGTQETQYF.

The table lists this clone with a few counts. This chain connects TRBV10-3 to TRBJ1-1; D is undetermined. This CDR3 has 13 amino acids. Per germline, CDR1 ENHRY and CDR2 SYGVKD. With 4 bases removed from V and 0 bases from J, the gap between germline ends came to 6 bases. The CDR3 region is CAISALVNTEAFF. The CDR3 DNA reads TGTGCCATCAGTGCTTTAGTGAACACTGAAGCTTTCTTT.

This chain connects TRBV9 to TRBJ2-3, with D uncertain. Germline V gives CDR1 SGDLS, CDR2 YYNGEE. CDR3 length: 13 residues. Trimming took off 3 bases at V and 1 base at J, with 6 bases between the two ends. In nucleotides, the CDR3 is TGTGCCAGCAGCGCCACAGGCACAGATACGCAGTATTTT. It yields the protein CASSATGTDTQYF.

J is TRBJ1-2 and V is TRBV27; TRBD1 agrees at 8 bases. V lost 5 bases, J lost 3 bases, and 5 bases stayed unmatched. CDR3 length equals 14 residues. The germline V gene has CDR1 MNHEY and CDR2 SMNVEV (reference sequence). The DNA for the CDR3 is TGTGCCAGCAGTCCGGGGACAGGACACTATGGCTACACCTTC. This codes for CASSPGTGHYGYTF.

V and J are TRBV28 and TRBJ1-2; 7 nucleotides match TRBD1. Germline trimming cut 5 bases from V and 4 bases from J; bases unmatched to any gene: 7. This CDR3 is built from 14 residues. In germline, CDR1 is MDHEN, CDR2 SYDVKM. The CDR3 DNA follows: TGTGCCAGCAGTCGGCCGACAGGGACCTATGGCTACACCTTC. It is translated as CASSRPTGTYGYTF.

This sequence joins TRBV4-2 and TRBJ1-2; a possible D gene is TRBD1 (6 bases). The CDR3 contains 15 residues. Germline CDR1 is LGHNA and CDR2 is YNFKEQ. Trimming shortened V by 0 bases and J by 5 bases, and 13 bases separated the two germline ends. CDR3 protein: CASSQEVRTVYGYTF. The CDR3, as DNA: TGTGCCAGCAGCCAAGAAGTTAGGACAGTATATGGCTACACCTTC.

The chain combines TRBV21-1 with TRBJ1-5. TRBV21-1 is a documented pseudogene. The CDR3 sequence is 15 residues long. The CDR3 spells CASSMTPGRNQPQHF. The CDR3 DNA follows: TGTGCCAGCAGCATGACACCGGGACGGAATCAGCCCCAGCATTTT.

V and J are TRBV5-4 and TRBJ2-3; TRBD2 agrees at 7 bases. Germline V gene data show CDR1 as SGHNT and CDR2 as YYREEE (reference sequence). The CDR3 covers 16 residues. V was pared by 0 bases and J by 7 bases, with 11 bases of the junction left unmatched. This CDR3 reads CASSLASGGSANTQYF. CDR3 in DNA: TGTGCCAGCAGCTTGGCCTCTGGCGGGAGTGCGAATACGCAGTATTTT.

The chain carries TRBV5-1 and TRBJ2-7; 9 nucleotides align to TRBD1. After removal of 5 bases from V and 1 base from J, the junction contained 1 base not matched to a gene. CDR3 length: 13 residues. Germline values: CDR1 SGHRS, CDR2 YFSETQ. In DNA form, the CDR3 reads TGCGCCAGCAGGACAGGGGGTTCCTACGAGCAGTACTTC. It specifies CASRTGGSYEQYF.

In this sample, this clone turned up once. The chain employs TRBV19 and TRBJ1-2; 12 nucleotides match TRBD1. J gave up 8 bases and V 5 bases, and 12 bases lay outside the gene matches. The CDR3 is 16 amino acids. Looked up from germline, CDR1 is LNHDA and CDR2 is SQIVND (reference sequence). The CDR3 loop reads CASSGGTGGTSYGYTF. CDR3 in DNA: TGTGCCAGTAGTGGAGGGACAGGGGGCACGTCTTACGGCTACACCTTC.